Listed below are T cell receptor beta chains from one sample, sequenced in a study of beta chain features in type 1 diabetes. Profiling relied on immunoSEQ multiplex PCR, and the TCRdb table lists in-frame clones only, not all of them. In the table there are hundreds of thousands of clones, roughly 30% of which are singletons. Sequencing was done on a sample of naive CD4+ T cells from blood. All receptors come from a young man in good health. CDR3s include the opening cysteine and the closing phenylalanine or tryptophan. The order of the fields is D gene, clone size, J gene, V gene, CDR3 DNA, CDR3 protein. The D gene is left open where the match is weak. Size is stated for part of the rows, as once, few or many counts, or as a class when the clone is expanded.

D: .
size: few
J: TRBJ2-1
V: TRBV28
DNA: TGTGCCAGCAATACCCCCGCTCATGAGCAGTTCTTC
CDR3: CASNTPAHEQFF

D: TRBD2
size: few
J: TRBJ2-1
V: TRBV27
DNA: TGTGCCAGCAGTTCTTGGACTAGCGGGAGAGATAATGAGCAGTTCTTC
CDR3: CASSSWTSGRDNEQFF

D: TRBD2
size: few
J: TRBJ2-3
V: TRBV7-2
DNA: TGTGCCAGCAGCTTTGACGGGAGGGTAGATACGCAGTATTTT
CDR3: CASSFDGRVDTQYF

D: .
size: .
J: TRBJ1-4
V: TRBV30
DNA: TGTGCCTGGAGTGTACCGAGTGAAAAACTGTTTTTT
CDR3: CAWSVPSEKLFF

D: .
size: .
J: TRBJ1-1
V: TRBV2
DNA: TGTGCCAGCAGTCCCCATACTACTGAAGCTTTCTTT
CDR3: CASSPHTTEAFF

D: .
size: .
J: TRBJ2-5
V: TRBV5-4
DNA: TGTGCCAGCAGCTGGTGGGAGAGAGAGACCCAGTACTTC
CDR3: CASSWWERETQYF

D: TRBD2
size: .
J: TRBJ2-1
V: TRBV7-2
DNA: TGTGCCAGCGGCCAGCGGGGCAGCTCCTACAATGAGCAGTTCTTC
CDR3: CASGQRGSSYNEQFF

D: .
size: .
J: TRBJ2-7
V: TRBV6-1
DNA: TGTGCCAGCAGTGAAGCCGTACCGACAGGTTTCTCCTACGAGCAGTACTTC
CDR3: CASSEAVPTGFSYEQYF

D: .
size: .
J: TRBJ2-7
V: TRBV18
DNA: TGTGCCAGCTCACCATCCCTAGGGGAGGCCTACGAGCAGTACTTC
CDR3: CASSPSLGEAYEQYF

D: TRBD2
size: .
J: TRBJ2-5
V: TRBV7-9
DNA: TGTGCCAGCTTCGGGCGGGAGGGCCACGAGACCCAGTACTTC
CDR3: CASFGREGHETQYF

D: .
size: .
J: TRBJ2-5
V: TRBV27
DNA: TGTGCCAGCAGTTTCCTAGCAACCTACCTGTACCAAGAGACCCAGTACTTC
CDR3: CASSFLATYLYQETQYF

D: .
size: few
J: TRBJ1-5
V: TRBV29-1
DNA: TGCAGCGTTGGACTAGGGACAAGTGGGAGCAATCAGCCCCAGCATTTT
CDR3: CSVGLGTSGSNQPQHF

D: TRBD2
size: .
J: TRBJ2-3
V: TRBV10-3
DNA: TGTGCCATCAGTGGAACTAGCGTCCCGCGGGATACGCAGTATTTT
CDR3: CAISGTSVPRDTQYF

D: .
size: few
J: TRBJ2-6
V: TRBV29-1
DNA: TGCAGCGTCAGCCTACAGGTCGCTGGGGCCAACGTCCTGACTTTC
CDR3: CSVSLQVAGANVLTF

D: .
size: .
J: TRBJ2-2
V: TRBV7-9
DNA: TGTGCCAGCAGCCCGGGTCAGAACACCGGGGAGCTGTTTTTT
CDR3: CASSPGQNTGELFF

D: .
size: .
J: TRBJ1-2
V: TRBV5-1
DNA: TGCGCCAGCAGCTTGGCCGAGGACCTCTATGGCTACACCTTC
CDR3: CASSLAEDLYGYTF

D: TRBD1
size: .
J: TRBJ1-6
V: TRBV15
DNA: TGTGCCACCAGCAGAGTGACAGGGGGTGGTTCACCCCTCCACTTT
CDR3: CATSRVTGGGSPLHF

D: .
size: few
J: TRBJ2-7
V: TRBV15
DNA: TGTGCCACCAGCAGCGCTCGGACAGCCTCCTACGAGCAGTACTTC
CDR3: CATSSARTASYEQYF

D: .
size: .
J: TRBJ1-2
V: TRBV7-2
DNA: TGTGCCAGCAGCTTAGCGTTCGTGATGAATAACTATGGCTACACCTTC
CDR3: CASSLAFVMNNYGYTF

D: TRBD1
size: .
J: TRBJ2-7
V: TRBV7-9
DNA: TGTGCCAGCAGCTTGGGACAGGGGACCTACGAGCAGTACTTC
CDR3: CASSLGQGTYEQYF

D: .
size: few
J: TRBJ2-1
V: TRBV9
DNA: TGTGCCAGCAGCTTTGGGACTTCGACCTACAATGAGCAGTTCTTC
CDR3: CASSFGTSTYNEQFF

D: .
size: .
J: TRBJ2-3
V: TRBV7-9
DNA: TGTGCCAGCAGCGCCGCTGCGGGAAGGGCAGATACGCAGTATTTT
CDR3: CASSAAAGRADTQYF

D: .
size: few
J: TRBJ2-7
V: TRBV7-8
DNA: TGTGCCAGCAGCTTCCCGCCAGGGTTCGGCGAGCAGTACTTC
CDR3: CASSFPPGFGEQYF

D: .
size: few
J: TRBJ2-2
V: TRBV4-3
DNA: TGCGCCAGCAGCGAGAGGTCCTCGATGAACACCGGGGAGCTGTTTTTT
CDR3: CASSERSSMNTGELFF

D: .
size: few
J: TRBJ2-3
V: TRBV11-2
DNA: TGTGCCAGCAGCTTTCCCTGGGATACGCAGTATTTT
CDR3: CASSFPWDTQYF

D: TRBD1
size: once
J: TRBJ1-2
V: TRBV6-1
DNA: TGTGCCAGCAGTGAAGCCGGGACAGCTACTAACTATGGCTACACCTTC
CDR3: CASSEAGTATNYGYTF

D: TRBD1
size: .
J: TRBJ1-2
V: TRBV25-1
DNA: TGTGCCAGCGGGGACAGTACTAACTATGGCTACACCTTC
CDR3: CASGDSTNYGYTF

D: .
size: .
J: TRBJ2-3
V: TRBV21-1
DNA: TGTGCCAGCACCAGGGACAGCGGGCAGTATTTT
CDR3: CASTRDSGQYF

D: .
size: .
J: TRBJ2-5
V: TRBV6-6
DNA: TGTGCCAGCAGTTACACCAGAGGTAACTGGGAGACCCAGTACTTC
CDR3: CASSYTRGNWETQYF